The present T cell receptor beta chain was sequenced within a study of CD8 T cells in Susac syndrome. The RNA, roughly 0.5 to 1 ug, was put through reverse transcription using random hexamers. TCRdb called the immunoSEQ multiplex PCR reads again in MiXCR, with one record for every CDR3 protein. The repertoire holds hundreds of thousands of distinct CDR3 sequences, about 96% seen once, with 0.1% in the top ten. The CDR3 contains 14 residues. Germline lookup yields CDR1 MNHEY and CDR2 SVGAGI. V was trimmed by 4 bases and J by 10 bases, leaving 16 bases between them. CD8+ and CD4+ blood T cells underwent TCR beta sequencing.

The chain combines TRBV6-5 with TRBJ1-4; D is possibly TRBD1 (5 bases). The sequencing sample was made of CD4+ T cells from PBMCs. The receptor was derived from a human donor with Susac syndrome. This CDR3 is CASSFSQDIGKLFF. CDR3 DNA: TGTGCCAGCAGTTTTTCACAGGATATTGGAAAACTGTTTTTT.